The clone carrying this T cell receptor beta chain was counted a single time. Produced via immunoSEQ multiplex PCR; TCRdb's table is partial and in-frame only. Found here are a few hundred thousand clones, around 86% of them singletons; the top ten hold about 4.8%. The sample comes from a study of blood T cell repertoires in COVID-19. Study background: The United States, Italy and Spain were the sources of the acute and convalescent COVID-19 samples. T cells, B-cell-depleted T cells, or PBMCs provided the cDNA or gDNA that served as material.

The V end lost 1 base, the J end lost 4 bases, and 10 bases lay between the germline ends. The CDR3 runs to 14 residues. Germline CDR1 GTSNPN, CDR2 SVGIG (reference sequence). Recovered status in Cohort 3 required two negative PCRs, clearance, or symptom resolution. The clonotype was recovered from a woman in her fifties or sixties who had recovered from COVID-19. This rearrangement joins TRBV30 to TRBJ1-4; D is perhaps TRBD1 (6 bases). Source material: PBMCs or T cells enriched from blood (not recorded which). DNA for the CDR3: TGTGCCTGGAGTGAGGGACACCATAATGAAAAACTGTTTTTT. It translates to CAWSEGHHNEKLFF. Using reference TRBV30 and TRBJ1-4 for the parts outside the CDR3, the full variable domain is SQTIHQWPATLVQPVGSPLSLECTVEGTSNPNLYWYRQAAGRGLQLLFYSVGIGQISSEVPQNLSASRPQDRQFILSSKKLLLSDSGFYLCAWSEGHHNEKLFFGSGTQLSVL.